Each of the 22 T cell receptor beta chains below was sequenced from the same sample in a study of regulatory T cells in long-lasting Graves disease. To make TCR beta libraries, researchers used iRepertoire HTBI primers and Arm-PCR of CDR3 regions. TCRdb independently ran MiXCR on the multiplex PCR reads; one entry per CDR3 protein. The table includes under 500,000 distinct CDR3 sequences, over 15% detected once. This sample's time point: newly diagnosed GD, antithyroid drugs for less than 3 months. RNA extracted from PBMCs served as the sequencing template. The sample was also reused in another study, on T cells in Graves' hyperthyroidism and ophthalmopathy.

The specimen comprised peripheral blood mononuclear cells (PBMCs), sampled at new diagnosis, from a patient treated with antithyroid drugs. These receptors originate from a woman aged 25 to 45 with Graves disease.

This clonotype was observed a few times. This chain uses TRBV20-1 with TRBJ2-7; 7 bases match TRBD2. The CDR3 extends over 17 amino acids. V trimming: 0 bases; J trimming: 3 bases; junction bases outside the gene matches: 14. Germline values: CDR1 DFQATT, CDR2 SNEGSKA (reference sequence). CDR3 region: CSARDLNTGGSRYEQYF. CDR3 in DNA: TGCAGTGCTAGAGACCTAAATACGGGAGGCTCCCGCTACGAGCAGTACTTC.

This clonotype has a count of ten or more. The rearrangement links TRBV7-3 to TRBJ2-5; no clear D gene. The V gene lost 5 bases and the J gene lost 3 bases, with 16 bases spanning the gap. Per germline, CDR1 SGHTA and CDR2 FQGTGA. The CDR3 is made up of 15 amino acids. CDR3 DNA: TGTGCCAGCAGCCCCCAACCCGGCCCAAAAGAGACCCAGTACTTC. This gives the protein CASSPQPGPKETQYF.

This sequence joins TRBV28 and TRBJ2-7; 7 nucleotides align to TRBD2. The J segment lost 2 bases and the V segment lost 4 bases, leaving 11 bases of the junction unmatched. This CDR3 has 16 amino acids. Per germline, CDR1 MDHEN and CDR2 SYDVKM. CDR3 region: CASSWKAGSLTYEQYF. As DNA, the CDR3 is TGTGCCAGCAGTTGGAAAGCGGGGAGCCTTACCTACGAGCAGTACTTC.

This clonotype was seen ten or more times. V gene TRBV19 combines with J gene TRBJ1-5, with TRBD1 matching 8 bases. This CDR3 region has 17 residues. CDR1 and CDR2 from the germline V gene are LNHDA and SQIVND (reference sequence). The junction had 12 bases not matched to a gene; V was cut back by 4 bases and J by 4 bases. The CDR3 DNA reads as TGTGCCAGTAGTAGACAGCCTTACAGGGGGACGAATCAGCCCCAGCATTTT. This codes for CASSRQPYRGTNQPQHF. The variable domain in full, completed from reference TRBV19 and TRBJ1-5, reads DGGITQSPKYLFRKEGQNVTLSCEQNLNHDAMYWYRQDPGQGLRLIYYSQIVNDFQKGDIAEGYSVSREKKESFPLTVTSAQKNPTAFYLCASSRQPYRGTNQPQHFGDGTRLSIL.

Ten or more counts support this clonotype. V and J are TRBV3-1 and TRBJ2-7; D possibly corresponds to TRBD1 (6 bases). The length of the CDR3 is 15 residues. Germline V gene sequence: CDR1 LGHDT, CDR2 YNNKEL (reference sequence). V lost 5 bases and J 4 bases, leaving 18 bases between the germline ends. The CDR3 sequence is CASSKNRAIVYEQYF. The CDR3, as DNA: TGTGCCAGCAGCAAAAACAGGGCAATCGTGTACGAGCAGTACTTC.

This clonotype was seen ten or more times. The chain uses TRBV28 and TRBJ2-2; 11 bases fit TRBD2. Germline trimming cut 4 bases from V and 6 bases from J; bases unmatched to any gene: 4. Germline lookup yields CDR1 MDHEN and CDR2 SYDVKM. This CDR3 region has 15 residues. The CDR3 DNA reads TGTGCCAGCAGTTCACTAGCGGGAGCGCCCGGGGAGCTGTTTTTT. Protein: CASSSLAGAPGELFF.

Comments on this clonotype: This may stem from a read error, because a much larger clone lies one nucleotide away. This chain connects TRBV6-5 to TRBJ2-5; D perhaps matches TRBD1 (5 bases). This CDR3 is 16 amino acids long. Germline CDR1 MNHEY, CDR2 SVGAGI. The CDR3 sequence: CAGSYRGPGSGETQYF. The DNA for the CDR3 is TGTGCCGGCAGTTACAGAGGCCCAGGGTCGGGAGAGACCCAGTACTTC.

This clonotype was detected many times. This chain links TRBV6-5 with TRBJ1-5, with D uncertain. V was clipped by 2 bases and J by 6 bases, with 14 bases between them. The CDR3 runs 15 residues. Germline V gene sequence: CDR1 MNHEY, CDR2 SVGAGI. The CDR3 is CASSYEASNPQPQHF. In DNA form, the CDR3 reads TGTGCCAGCAGTTACGAGGCGTCGAATCCTCAGCCCCAGCATTTT.

Many counts were recorded for this clonotype. The chain uses TRBV12-3 or TRBV12-4 and TRBJ2-5, with a tentative D call TRBD2 (6 bases). This CDR3 contains 14 residues. V gave up 5 bases and J gave up 1 base, with 11 bases separating them. The CDR3 coding sequence is TGTGCCAGCAGTGAACGGGGGTTCCAAGAGACCCAGTACTTC. Translation gives CASSERGFQETQYF.

About this clonotype itself: A much more abundant neighbour one base away suggests this may be a read error. The chain recombines TRBV25-1 with TRBJ1-2; D gene uncertain. CDR1 and CDR2 (germline): MGHDK, SYGVNS. This CDR3 is built from 14 residues. The V gene lost 6 bases and the J gene lost 6 bases, with 17 bases spanning the gap. This CDR3 is CASRDGYGEDGYTF. The CDR3 nucleotides are TGTGCCAGCAGAGACGGGTACGGTGAAGATGGCTACACCTTC.

The chain recombines TRBV10-3 with TRBJ2-1; no definite D call. The CDR3 length is 13 residues. V lost 10 bases and J lost 9, with 19 bases in between. The germline V gene has CDR1 ENHRY and CDR2 SYGVKD. The CDR3 DNA is TGTGCCAGAAGGGCGACGTCCGTCGGTGAGCAGTTCTTC. It encodes CARRATSVGEQFF.

The V call is TRBV6-2 or TRBV6-3, the J call TRBJ1-1; D is possibly TRBD1 (5 bases). The CDR3 length is 13 residues. In germline, CDR1 is MNHEY, CDR2 SVGEGT. Trimming left V 4 bases short and J 7 bases short, with 13 bases between. CDR3 protein: CASSFAGRDEAFF. DNA of the CDR3: TGTGCCAGCAGTTTCGCAGGGAGGGATGAAGCTTTCTTT.

This clonotype was detected many times. The chain uses TRBV11-2 and TRBJ1-4, with D hard to call. Germline V gene lookup returns CDR1 SGHAT and CDR2 FQNNGV. The V and J ends lost 5 bases and 8 bases respectively, with 15 bases between them. This CDR3 is 14 amino acids long. This CDR3 reads CASSLRRRDEKLFF. CDR3 DNA sequence: TGTGCCAGCAGCCTTCGCAGACGAGACGAAAAACTGTTTTTT.

This clonotype was picked up many times. The chain links TRBV12-3 or TRBV12-4 to TRBJ2-7, with D uncertain. The V gene lost 1 base and the J gene lost 2 bases, with 12 bases spanning the gap. The CDR3 loop spans 15 amino acids. The DNA of the CDR3 is TGTGCCAGCAGTTTAGGTTGGCGGAGCACCTACGAGCAGTACTTC. Translation gives CASSLGWRSTYEQYF.

This clonotype was observed at least ten times. The rearrangement joins TRBV28 to TRBJ1-5, with D possibly being TRBD1 (6 bases). V shed 2 bases and J shed 2 bases, with 13 bases lying between them. Germline V gene data show CDR1 as MDHEN and CDR2 as SYDVKM. This CDR3 has 16 residues. The CDR3 reads CASSLMLDSGNQPQHF. The CDR3 DNA is TGTGCCAGCAGTTTAATGTTGGACAGCGGCAATCAGCCCCAGCATTTT.

The chain recombines TRBV15 with TRBJ2-6; no clear D. V was trimmed by 4 bases and J by 2 bases, leaving 9 bases between them. CDR1 is LNHNV, CDR2 YYDKDF, per germline (reference sequence). The CDR3 has 15 amino acids. Here the CDR3 reads CATSKGQAGANVLTF. CDR3 DNA sequence: TGTGCCACCAGCAAGGGCCAGGCTGGGGCCAACGTCCTGACTTTC.

This clonotype came up once. A much larger clone lies a single base off, so this may be a read error. The rearrangement links TRBV13 to TRBJ2-5, with D maybe TRBD2 (6 bases). The closer fit of TRBJ2-1 to the DNA end suggests the J call may be wrong. The length of the CDR3 is 16 residues. Germline V CDR1 and CDR2: PRHDT, FYEKMQ (reference sequence). As DNA, the CDR3 is TGTGCCAGCAGCTTACAGGGACTGGGCGGGTACAATAAGCAGTTCTTC. Translation: CASSLQGLGGYNKQFF.

This clonotype appeared a few times. The chain's CDR3 is CASSRGQGSRETQYF. The CDR3 bases are TGTGCCAGCAGCCGCGGCCAGGGGTCCCGGGAGACCCAGTACTTC. The chain has TRBV6-1 and TRBJ2-5; possible D gene TRBD1, 6 bases. This CDR3 is built from 15 residues. Per the germline V gene, CDR1 is MNHNS and CDR2 is SASEGT. V dropped 6 bases and J dropped 5 bases, with 19 bases sitting between them.

The table lists this clonotype with many counts. The CDR3 loop is CASSFQLGSEKLFF. CDR3 nucleotide sequence: TGCGCCAGCAGCTTTCAGCTGGGCTCTGAAAAACTGTTTTTT. The V gene is TRBV5-1, the J gene TRBJ1-4; D call uncertain. The V and J ends lost 2 bases and 7 bases respectively, with 12 bases between them. Germline CDR1 and CDR2: SGHRS and YFSETQ. The CDR3 totals 14 residues.

As regards this clonotype: This may be a read error, as it is one base from a much larger clone. Since the CDR3 does not end with the conserved phenylalanine or tryptophan, this likely comes from a read error. J is TRBJ2-5 and V is TRBV3-1; 8 bases match TRBD2. The V gene's germline CDR1 is LGHDT and CDR2 YNNKEL (reference sequence). This CDR3 has 15 amino acids. Trimming cost V 4 bases and J 0 bases; bases outside gene matches: 4. The CDR3 reads CASSPGAGDQETQYY. Here the CDR3 DNA reads TGTGCCAGCAGCCCGGGAGCGGGAGACCAAGAGACCCAGTACTAC.

In this sample, this clonotype turned up many times. This chain connects TRBV5-1 to TRBJ2-2; 9 nucleotides agree with TRBD1. V lost 4 bases to trimming and J lost 7 bases; unmatched junction nucleotides: 11. The length of the CDR3 is 16 residues. Germline lookup yields CDR1 SGHRS and CDR2 YFSETQ. The CDR3 is CASSAHGTGMFGELFF. The CDR3 nucleotides are TGCGCCAGCAGCGCCCACGGGACAGGGATGTTCGGGGAGCTGTTTTTT.

The V gene is TRBV3-1, the J gene TRBJ2-1; 9 nucleotides match TRBD1. Germline V gene data show CDR1 as LGHDT and CDR2 as YNNKEL (reference sequence). Trimming removed 1 base from V and 8 bases from J; junction bases left unmatched: 9. The length of the CDR3 is 16 residues. CDR3 residues: CASSQVPGQGGDEQFF. The CDR3 nucleotides read TGTGCCAGCAGCCAAGTACCGGGACAGGGAGGGGATGAGCAGTTCTTC.